This TCR beta chain was captured in a study of shared clonotypes between healthy human individuals. Points from the study as a whole: With a few donors compared, roughly 5% of naive CD4 clonotypes were shared.

In the case of this clone: Antigen specificity is unknown.

V was shortened by 0 bases and J by 8 bases, with 8 bases between the two germline ends. CDR1 is PRHDT and CDR2 is FYEKMQ in the germline V gene (reference sequence). The CDR3 loop spans 13 amino acids. CD8 cells classed as naive were CD45RO-negative and positively selected for CCR7, excluding terminally differentiated effector memory CD45RA+ cells. Here immunoSEQ multiplex PCR was the method, and the copy in TCRdb shows in-frame clones only, minus some. Altogether around 2,000,000 clones are present, about 95% being singletons, with the ten largest covering around 1.1%. The receptor was derived from a young man in good health. Source material: naive CD8+ T cells sorted from blood. This chain joins TRBV13 and TRBJ2-1; D is unclear. The CDR3 DNA reads TGTGCCAGCAGCTTAGGTCCGGGCTATGAGCAGTTCTTC. Its protein product is CASSLGPGYEQFF.